These 32 T cell receptor beta chains came from one sample sequenced in a study of blood T cells in healthy people across ages. The use of a sample-barcoded 5' primer and a J-beta primer mix characterized a second PCR of roughly 6 to 11 cycles. TCRdb recomputed calls from the 5' RACE reads with MiXCR, one row per CDR3 protein. The profile shows 650,000 to 1,000,000 distinct CDR3 sequences, around half of them singletons. Sequencing was done on a sample of blood. These receptors all come from a man of 80 years or more in good health.

This chain links TRBV2 with TRBJ2-5; D remains unclear. The CDR3 has 14 residues. The V gene lost 2 bases and the J gene lost 11 bases, with 18 bases spanning the gap. Germline V gene lookup returns CDR1 SNHLY and CDR2 FYNNEI. CDR3 amino acids: CASSERWEYNEQYF. In DNA form, the CDR3 reads TGTGCCAGCAGTGAAAGGTGGGAATACAATGAGCAGTACTTC. Full variable domain (remainder filled in from reference TRBV2 and TRBJ2-5): EPEVTQTPSHQVTQMGQEVILRCVPISNHLYFYWYRQILGQKVEFLVSFYNNEISEKSEIFDDQFSVERPDGSNFTLKIRSTKLEDSAMYFCASSERWEYNEQYFGPGTRLLVL.

The rearrangement uses TRBV7-2 and TRBJ2-7, with 7 bases fitting TRBD2. The CDR3 runs 16 residues. CDR1 and CDR2 from the germline V gene are SGHTA and FQGNSA. Trimming at V came to 1 base and at J to 0 bases, leaving 6 bases not matched to a gene. The CDR3 reads CASSLGSLAASYEQYF. The CDR3 DNA is TGTGCCAGCAGCTTAGGATCTCTAGCGGCCTCCTACGAGCAGTACTTC.

V gene TRBV25-1 combines with J gene TRBJ2-7; D possibly corresponds to TRBD1 (6 bases). Germline V gives CDR1 MGHDK, CDR2 SYGVNS. CDR3 length equals 14 residues. V gave up 2 bases and J gave up 2 bases, with 10 bases separating them. This chain's CDR3 is CASSERGLAYEQYF. Here the CDR3 DNA reads TGTGCCAGCAGTGAAAGGGGGTTGGCCTACGAGCAGTACTTC.

The genes are TRBV20-1 and TRBJ2-1; 15 bases fit TRBD2. The germline V gene has CDR1 DFQATT and CDR2 SNEGSKA (reference sequence). The CDR3 consists of 14 residues. The V and J ends lost 7 bases and 7 bases, in that order; junction bases with no gene match: 5. The chain's CDR3 is CSGTSGRARNEQFF. The CDR3 bases are TGCAGTGGGACTAGCGGGAGGGCCAGGAATGAGCAGTTCTTC.

The chain joins TRBV7-2 to TRBJ1-6; 7 nucleotides agree with TRBD1. Germline trimming cut 6 bases from V and 3 bases from J; bases unmatched to any gene: 8. Germline CDR1 and CDR2: SGHTA and FQGNSA. CDR3 length: 16 amino acids. The CDR3 spells CASSTGTEYYNSPLHF. In DNA form, the CDR3 reads TGTGCCAGCAGTACCGGGACAGAGTACTATAATTCACCCCTCCACTTT.

This sequence joins TRBV30 and TRBJ1-2, with D unclear. This CDR3 comprises 11 residues. Per germline, CDR1 GTSNPN and CDR2 SVGIG (reference sequence). V lost 0 bases and J 8 bases, leaving 7 bases between the germline ends. Here the CDR3 reads CAWSVLRGYTF. CDR3 DNA sequence: TGTGCCTGGAGTGTACTAAGAGGCTACACCTTC.

The chain employs TRBV30 and TRBJ1-3, with D unresolved. The CDR3 has 13 amino acids. Germline V CDR1 and CDR2: GTSNPN, SVGIG (reference sequence). In DNA form, the CDR3 reads TGTACCTCCGACGGGAGCTCTGGAAACACCATATATTTT. Residues: CTSDGSSGNTIYF.

The J gene is TRBJ2-1, the V gene TRBV5-1; 8 nucleotides match TRBD2. The CDR3 spans 17 residues. J was trimmed by 5 bases and V by 2 bases; bases with no gene match: 12. CDR1 is SGHRS and CDR2 is YFSETQ in the germline V gene. CDR3 region: CASSFREGRRRNNEQFF. CDR3 bases: TGCGCCAGCAGCTTCCGGGAGGGCCGACGGAGAAACAATGAGCAGTTCTTC.

This sequence joins TRBV12-3 or TRBV12-4 and TRBJ1-2; D may be TRBD1 (6 bases). V was pared by 6 bases and J by 6 bases, with 14 bases between. This CDR3 is 13 amino acids long. The CDR3 region is CASSLGHPDGYTF. In DNA form, the CDR3 reads TGTGCCAGCAGCTTGGGACACCCGGATGGCTACACCTTC.

The gene calls are TRBV12-3 or TRBV12-4 and TRBJ1-2; no definite D call. Trimming removed 3 bases from V and 1 base from J, with 6 bases in between. CDR3 length: 13 residues. For the CDR3, the DNA is TGTGCCAGCAGTTTGCAACGTAACTATGGCTACACCTTC. It is translated as CASSLQRNYGYTF.

A note on this clonotype: The junction shows a germline mismatch at one end, possibly a read error. The V and J genes are TRBV27 and TRBJ2-2; 7 bases are shared with TRBD2. The CDR3 runs to 16 residues. CDR1 and CDR2 from the germline V gene are MNHEY and SMNVEV (reference sequence). This CDR3 reads CASSSFRGENTGGLFF. CDR3 in DNA: TGTGCCAGCAGTAGCTTTCGGGGGGAGAACACCGGGGGGCTGTTTTTT.

V is TRBV5-8 and J is TRBJ2-6; possible D gene TRBD1, 5 bases. From germline, CDR1 is SGHTS and CDR2 YDEGEE. The CDR3 spans 17 residues. Trimming removed 0 bases at V and 0 bases at J, with 10 bases between. CDR3 bases: TGTGCCAGCAGCTTGGGACAGCTACTCTCTGGGGCCAACGTCCTGACTTTC. It codes for CASSLGQLLSGANVLTF.

CDR3 loop: CATLRRSGVNEQFF. Written as DNA, the CDR3 is TGTGCCACCCTAAGGCGGAGTGGGGTTAATGAGCAGTTCTTC. The chain employs TRBV11-3 and TRBJ2-1; D remains unclear. The CDR3 runs to 14 residues. CDR1 SGHNT and CDR2 YENEEA come from the germline V gene. Trimming shortened V by 10 bases and J by 7 bases, and 20 bases separated the two germline ends.

The chain employs TRBV29-1 and TRBJ1-2, with D possibly being TRBD1 (6 bases). Trimming shortened V by 6 bases and J by 5 bases, and 10 bases separated the two germline ends. Germline CDR1 is SQVTM and CDR2 is ANQGSEA. This CDR3 has 11 amino acids. Written as DNA, the CDR3 is TGCAGCGTGCAGGGGAATTATGGCTACACCTTC. The encoded protein is CSVQGNYGYTF.

The chain couples TRBV5-1 to TRBJ2-1; the D gene could be TRBD1 or TRBD2 (5 bases each). This CDR3 spans 16 amino acids. V lost 1 base and J 2 bases, leaving 13 bases between the germline ends. Germline V gene lookup returns CDR1 SGHRS and CDR2 YFSETQ. CDR3 region: CASSLLGTETYNEQFF. The CDR3 DNA reads TGCGCCAGCAGCTTGTTAGGGACGGAGACCTACAATGAGCAGTTCTTC.

The CDR3 DNA follows: TGCAGCGTCGCCGGGACAGGGAGCCACGAGCAGTACTTC. Amino acids: CSVAGTGSHEQYF. This chain links TRBV29-1 with TRBJ2-7; the match to TRBD1 covers 9 bases. V gave up 6 bases and J gave up 5 bases; unmatched junction bases: 8. Germline V gene sequence: CDR1 SQVTM, CDR2 ANQGSEA. There are 13 residues in the CDR3.

The V and J genes are TRBV12-3 or TRBV12-4 and TRBJ2-3; 9 positions agree with TRBD1. The CDR3 consists of 14 residues. V trimming: 9 bases; J trimming: 4 bases; junction bases outside the gene matches: 8. The CDR3 DNA follows: TGTGCCAGTAGTGGCCGACAGGGGGCAGATACGCAGTATTTT. Translation: CASSGRQGADTQYF.

On this clonotype: Germline and junction disagree at one end, which may indicate a read error. This sequence joins TRBV5-4 and TRBJ2-5, with TRBD2 matching over 9 bases. In germline, CDR1 is SGHNT, CDR2 YYREEE (reference sequence). The CDR3 sequence is 13 residues long. CDR3 protein: CATSPSGVETQYF. DNA of the CDR3: TGTGCCACCAGCCCTAGCGGGGTAGAGACCCAGTACTTC.

The CDR3 DNA reads TGCAGCGTTGAACCCACCGGACCCTCCAATGAGCAGTTCTTC. It yields the protein CSVEPTGPSNEQFF. The chain employs TRBV29-1 and TRBJ2-1; D remains ambiguous. V dropped 2 bases and J dropped 6 bases, with 14 bases sitting between them. Germline CDR1 is SQVTM and CDR2 is ANQGSEA. There are 14 residues in the CDR3.

In its sample, this clonotype was seen once. A much larger clonotype is one base distant, so this may be a read error. This chain connects TRBV12-3 or TRBV12-4 to TRBJ2-7, with unresolved D. CDR3 length: 13 residues. Written as DNA, the CDR3 is TGTGCCAACAGTCTCAGCCAAGACACTCAGCAGTACTTC. Translation gives CANSLSQDTQQYF.

This chain joins TRBV28 and TRBJ2-7; D is perhaps TRBD2 (6 bases). The CDR3 is made up of 16 amino acids. The germline V gene encodes CDR1 MDHEN and CDR2 SYDVKM. V was pared by 6 bases and J by 0 bases, with 18 bases between. This chain's CDR3 is CASSPFLGGVSYEQYF. The CDR3 DNA reads as TGTGCCAGCAGCCCCTTCTTGGGGGGTGTCTCCTACGAGCAGTACTTC.

This clonotype was counted between two and nine times. The chain is built from TRBV20-1 and TRBJ2-5; 10 positions agree with TRBD1. Germline V CDR1 and CDR2: DFQATT, SNEGSKA (reference sequence). The CDR3 spans 16 residues. V dropped 0 bases and J dropped 2; count of bases not matched to a gene: 6. The CDR3 reads CSARDGDRGRQETQYF. In DNA, the CDR3 is TGCAGTGCTAGAGACGGAGACAGGGGGCGGCAAGAGACCCAGTACTTC.

This clonotype was seen more than once but under ten times. This chain links TRBV20-1 with TRBJ1-2; 7 bases map to TRBD1. Unmatched junction bases numbered 9, after V lost 0 bases and J lost 8 bases. CDR3 size: 14 residues. Looked up from germline, CDR1 is DFQATT and CDR2 is SNEGSKA (reference sequence). The CDR3 DNA reads as TGCAGTGCTAGAGATCAGGGACAGCCGCAGGGCTACACCTTC. Translating it yields CSARDQGQPQGYTF.

The chain joins TRBV6-2 or TRBV6-3 to TRBJ2-6; D unclear. CDR1 MNHEY and CDR2 SVGEGT come from the germline V gene. Trimming pared 4 bases from V and 0 bases from J, leaving 13 bases between. The CDR3 has 17 amino acids. CDR3 region: CASSFAGASSGANVLTF. The CDR3 nucleotides read TGTGCCAGCAGTTTTGCAGGCGCCAGCTCTGGGGCCAACGTCCTGACTTTC.

CDR3 nucleotide sequence: TGTGCCAGCGTAATCTGCAGATCTGGAGCCAACGTCCTGACTTTC. Its translation is CASVICRSGANVLTF. The rearrangement uses TRBV21-1 and TRBJ2-6. TRBV21-1 is described as a pseudogene. The CDR3 sequence is 15 residues long.

This clonotype has a count of ten or more. This chain joins TRBV29-1 and TRBJ2-3; a possible D gene is TRBD2 (5 bases). This CDR3 has 13 amino acids. V was shortened by 3 bases and J by 7 bases, with 14 bases between the two germline ends. The germline V gene has CDR1 SQVTM and CDR2 ANQGSEA. CDR3 residues: CSVDGAGLNTQYF. The CDR3, as DNA: TGCAGCGTTGATGGCGCGGGCCTGAATACGCAGTATTTT.

The V call is TRBV11-3, the J call TRBJ2-1, with 11 nucleotides matching TRBD1. The CDR3 has 15 amino acids. Germline V gene lookup returns CDR1 SGHNT and CDR2 YENEEA. V lost 1 base, J lost 6 bases, and 2 bases stayed unmatched. DNA of the CDR3: TGTGCCAGCAGCTTAGTCGGGACAGGGGGCAATGAGCAGTTCTTC. Protein product: CASSLVGTGGNEQFF.

This clonotype appeared a few times. The V and J genes are TRBV9 and TRBJ2-1; the D call may be TRBD1 or TRBD2 (6 bases each). Germline-derived CDR1 and CDR2 are SGDLS and YYNGEE. V lost 3 bases to trimming and J lost 3 bases, with 16 bases between them. This CDR3 has 16 amino acids. The DNA of the CDR3 is TGTGCCAGCAGCGAGGGGGGTGGAGACTACTACAATGAGCAGTTCTTC. Its translation: CASSEGGGDYYNEQFF.

This clonotype was picked up a small number of times. This rearrangement joins TRBV20-1 to TRBJ2-5, with no clear D. CDR1 is DFQATT, CDR2 SNEGSKA, per germline (reference sequence). The CDR3 loop spans 13 amino acids. V was trimmed by 4 bases and J by 2 bases, leaving 11 bases between them. The CDR3 region has the DNA TGCAGTGCTATGAGTGGCGGACAAGAGACCCAGTACTTC. It translates to CSAMSGGQETQYF.

The chain employs TRBV20-1 and TRBJ2-7; 7 bases fit TRBD1. J was trimmed by 5 bases and V by 8 bases; bases with no gene match: 12. The V gene's germline CDR1 is DFQATT and CDR2 SNEGSKA (reference sequence). The CDR3 extends over 13 amino acids. The CDR3 spells CSSKGTAGHEQYF. The CDR3 bases are TGCAGTTCGAAAGGGACAGCAGGGCACGAGCAGTACTTC.

Notes on this clonotype: The junction differs from germline at one of its ends, possibly a read error. V is TRBV10-3 and J is TRBJ2-5, with a weak D call TRBD2 (6 bases). The CDR3 has 15 residues. In germline, CDR1 is ENHRY, CDR2 SYGVKD. In DNA, the CDR3 is TGCGCCATCAGTGGGGGGAAACCCGAGCAAGGGACCCAGTACTTC. Protein product: CAISGGKPEQGTQYF.

This clonotype came up a few times. CDR3 sequence (DNA): TGTGCCACCGCGGGACAGGGGGCCGGGGCCACTGAAGCTTTCTTT. Translated, it gives CATAGQGAGATEAFF. This chain links TRBV10-3 with TRBJ1-1, with 12 bases matching TRBD1. With V trimmed by 10 bases and J by 4 bases, 10 bases remained unmatched. Germline V gives CDR1 ENHRY, CDR2 SYGVKD. This CDR3 region has 15 residues.